These 6 T cell receptor beta chains were all obtained from the same sample, sequenced in a study of radiation and T cells in renal cell carcinoma. TCRdb's table, derived via immunoSEQ multiplex PCR, lists solely in-frame clones and lacks some. This repertoire shows 110,000 to 150,000 clones, over 75% found once; its top ten account for around 13%. Time point: baseline pretreatment blood. Documented treatment: 15 Gy SBRT to primary tumor, nephrectomy 4 weeks later. The sample consisted of blood, taken from a patient whose treatment included radiotherapy and nephrectomy. These receptors were collected from a woman in her forties or fifties with renal cell carcinoma.

CDR3 coding DNA: TGTGCCAGCAGTGAAAGGGCGGGGAAAGAGACCCAGTACTTC. This sequence encodes CASSERAGKETQYF. J is TRBJ2-5 and V is TRBV2; TRBD2 might be the D (6 bases). Germline-derived CDR1 and CDR2 are SNHLY and FYNNEI. V lost 2 bases to trimming and J lost 3 bases, with 10 bases between them. There are 14 residues in the CDR3.

The chain couples TRBV7-2 to TRBJ2-5, with 7 bases aligning to TRBD2. Germline V gene data show CDR1 as SGHTA and CDR2 as FQGNSA. The V segment lost 2 bases and the J segment 5 bases; nucleotides outside the gene matches: 8. This CDR3 contains 15 residues. CDR3 sequence reads: CASSLRAGDAETQYF. DNA of the CDR3: TGTGCCAGCAGCTTAAGGGCGGGGGACGCGGAGACCCAGTACTTC.

The chain joins TRBV18 to TRBJ2-7; 8 bases align to TRBD1. Germline CDR1 is KGHSH and CDR2 is LQKENI. CDR3 length: 12 residues. Germline trimming cut 8 bases from V and 4 bases from J; bases unmatched to any gene: 4. The CDR3 coding sequence is TGTGCCAGCGCCACAGGGGGGTACGAGCAGTACTTC. Its translation is CASATGGYEQYF.

This clone was counted a single time. The V call is TRBV29-1, the J call TRBJ2-3, with D possibly TRBD1 on 5 matching bases. Trimming removed 5 bases at V and 5 bases at J, with 11 bases between. Per germline, CDR1 SQVTM and CDR2 ANQGSEA. CDR3 length: 12 amino acids. The CDR3 bases are TGCAGCGTTAAGCAGGGTGAAGATACGCAGTATTTT. It translates to CSVKQGEDTQYF.

This rearrangement joins TRBV2 to TRBJ1-3; D is possibly TRBD1 (6 bases). The CDR3 is 15 residues long. Trimming pared 4 bases from V and 1 base from J, leaving 11 bases between. Germline-derived CDR1 and CDR2 are SNHLY and FYNNEI. The CDR3 is CASSVQGLSGNTIYF. CDR3 in DNA: TGTGCCAGCAGTGTACAGGGACTGTCTGGAAACACCATATATTTT.

This clone was counted between two and nine times. V and J are TRBV12-5 and TRBJ1-4; 7 nucleotides agree with TRBD1. The CDR3 has 16 amino acids. With V trimmed by 2 bases and J by 4 bases, 7 bases remained unmatched. Per the germline V gene, CDR1 is LGHNT and CDR2 is FRNRAP. The DNA for the CDR3 is TGTGCTAGTGGTTTGACCAGGACAGGCGTTAATGAAAAACTGTTTTTT. Translated, it gives CASGLTRTGVNEKLFF.